The sequence of this T cell receptor beta chain was determined in a study of T cells in Graves' hyperthyroidism and ophthalmopathy. TCR beta CDR3 regions were amplified from RNA transcripts. First-round RT-PCR with HTBI primers amplified the TCR CDR3 region. TCRdb re-derived calls from the multiplex PCR reads in MiXCR, one entry per CDR3 protein. The repertoire holds 600,000 or so distinct CDR3 sequences, with around 42% as singletons. Germline CDR1 is LNHDA and CDR2 is SQIVND (reference sequence). The V gene lost 7 bases and the J gene lost 4 bases, with 11 bases spanning the gap. The CDR3 is 13 residues long.

What was sequenced was peripheral blood or thyroid tissue (not recorded which). This rearrangement joins TRBV19 to TRBJ1-5; no clear D gene. The TCR sequence derives from a young woman with Graves' hyperthyroidism. CDR3 sequence (DNA): TGTGCCAGTACCCCGGTACAAAATCAGCCCCAGCATTTT. Its translation: CASTPVQNQPQHF.